This record covers a single T cell receptor beta chain. The CDR3 is 14 residues long. The ends were cut back, 1 base at V and 3 bases at J, with 7 bases in the middle. Germline CDR1 and CDR2: MDHEN and SYDVKM. These data originate in a study of shared clonotypes between healthy human individuals. Data came from immunoSEQ multiplex PCR; TCRdb stores just in-frame clones and leaves some out. The data contain 950,000 to 1,300,000 clones, more than 65% of them seen just once; the ten biggest clones take up approximately 1.5%. The chain is built from TRBV28 and TRBJ1-5; D gene ambiguous. The sequenced sample consisted of memory CD4+ T cells sorted from blood. Noted subset: CD45RA-negative fraction. This clonotype was obtained from a man aged 18 to 29 in good health. The CDR3 region has the DNA TGTGCCAGCAGTTTATCAACGAACAATCAGCCCCAGCATTTT. Protein product: CASSLSTNNQPQHF.